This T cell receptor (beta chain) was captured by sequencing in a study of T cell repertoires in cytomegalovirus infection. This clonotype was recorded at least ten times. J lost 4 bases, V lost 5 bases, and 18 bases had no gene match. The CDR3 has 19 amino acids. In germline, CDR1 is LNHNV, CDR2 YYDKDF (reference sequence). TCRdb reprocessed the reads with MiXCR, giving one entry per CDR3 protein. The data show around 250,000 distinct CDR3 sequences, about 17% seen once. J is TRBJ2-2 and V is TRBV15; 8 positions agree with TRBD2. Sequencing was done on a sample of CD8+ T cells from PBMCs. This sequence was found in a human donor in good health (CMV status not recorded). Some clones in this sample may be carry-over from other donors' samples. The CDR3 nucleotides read TGTGCCACCAGCGTAAGCGCGGGGGGACGGCTTCTGTTCACCGGGGAGCTGTTTTTT. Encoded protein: CATSVSAGGRLLFTGELFF. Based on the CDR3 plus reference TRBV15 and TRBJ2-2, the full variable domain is DAMVIQNPRYQVTQFGKPVTLSCSQTLNHNVMYWYQQKSSQAPKLLFHYYDKDFNNEADTPDNFQSRRPNTSFCFLDIRSPGLGDTAMYLCATSVSAGGRLLFTGELFFGEGSRLTVL.